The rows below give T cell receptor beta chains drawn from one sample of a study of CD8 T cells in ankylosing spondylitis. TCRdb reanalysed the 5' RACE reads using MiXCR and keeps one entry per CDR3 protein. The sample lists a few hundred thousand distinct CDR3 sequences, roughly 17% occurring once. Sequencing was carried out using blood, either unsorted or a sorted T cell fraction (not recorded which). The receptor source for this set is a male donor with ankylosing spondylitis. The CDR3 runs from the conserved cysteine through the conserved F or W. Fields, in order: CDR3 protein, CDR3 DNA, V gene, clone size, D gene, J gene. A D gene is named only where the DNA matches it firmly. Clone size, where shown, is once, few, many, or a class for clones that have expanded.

CASSQESQRLSYNEQFF TGTGCCAGCAGCCAAGAAAGTCAGCGGCTATCCTACAATGAGCAGTTCTTC TRBV3-1 many - TRBJ2-1
CASSQRGLATYNEQFF TGCGCCAGCAGCCAACGGGGACTAGCCACCTACAATGAGCAGTTCTTC TRBV4-1 few TRBD2 TRBJ2-1
CASIVGTGGTDTQYF TGTGCCAGCATTGTAGGGACAGGGGGCACAGATACGCAGTATTTT TRBV2 - TRBD1 TRBJ2-3
CASSPKLAGGVLEQYF TGTGCCAGCAGCCCCAAACTAGCGGGAGGGGTACTGGAGCAGTACTTC TRBV7-9 few TRBD2 TRBJ2-7
CSATGTVRLNTEAFF TGCAGTGCTACCGGGACAGTACGGTTGAACACTGAAGCTTTCTTT TRBV20-1 - TRBD1 TRBJ1-1
CSAAPGQGKNQPQHF TGCAGTGCAGCACCGGGACAGGGGAAGAATCAGCCCCAGCATTTT TRBV20-1 few TRBD1 TRBJ1-5
CASSGTGGRTEAFF TGTGCCAGCAGCGGGACAGGGGGGAGGACTGAAGCTTTCTTT TRBV12-3/TRBV12-4 - TRBD1 TRBJ1-1
CASSRTPGQGYYGYTF TGTGCCAGCAGTCGCACACCGGGACAGGGGTACTATGGCTACACCTTC TRBV12-3/TRBV12-4 many TRBD1 TRBJ1-2
CASSFRLAGVRDEQFF TGTGCCAGCAGTTTCCGACTAGCGGGAGTGCGTGATGAGCAGTTCTTC TRBV12-3/TRBV12-4 few TRBD2 TRBJ2-1
CSAIVAGGRSSYNEQFF TGCAGTGCTATAGTAGCGGGGGGCCGGAGCTCCTACAATGAGCAGTTCTTC TRBV20-1 few TRBD2 TRBJ2-1
CASSSAGSTEAFF TGTGCCAGCAGTTCAGCGGGGAGCACTGAAGCTTTCTTT TRBV7-2 - - TRBJ1-1
CASSAKGQNTEAFF TGTGCCAGCAGCGCGAAGGGCCAGAACACTGAAGCTTTCTTT TRBV11-2 few - TRBJ1-1
CASSYLGTDTQYF TGTGCCAGCAGTTACCTGGGCACAGATACGCAGTATTTT TRBV6-6 - - TRBJ2-3
CSAGAAGLADYEQYF TGCAGTGCTGGGGCCGCGGGACTAGCGGACTACGAGCAGTACTTC TRBV20-1 few TRBD2 TRBJ2-7
CASSLQLTSGPYNEQFF TGTGCCAGCAGCCTGCAACTTACTAGCGGACCATACAATGAGCAGTTCTTC TRBV3-1 many TRBD2 TRBJ2-1
CASRLDPSDEQYF TGCGCCAGCAGACTGGACCCGTCGGACGAGCAGTACTTC TRBV5-1 - - TRBJ2-7
CSGTRATWRENEQFF TGCAGTGGGACGAGGGCGACCTGGAGGGAAAATGAGCAGTTCTTC TRBV20-1 few - TRBJ2-1